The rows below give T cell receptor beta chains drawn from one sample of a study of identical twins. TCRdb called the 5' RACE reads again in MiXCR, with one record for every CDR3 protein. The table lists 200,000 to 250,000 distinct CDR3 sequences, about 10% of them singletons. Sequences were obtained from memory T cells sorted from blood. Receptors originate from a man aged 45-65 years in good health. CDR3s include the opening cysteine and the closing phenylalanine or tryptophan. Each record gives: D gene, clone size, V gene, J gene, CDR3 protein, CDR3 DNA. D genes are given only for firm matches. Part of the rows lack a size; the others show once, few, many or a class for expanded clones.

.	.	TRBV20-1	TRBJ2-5	CSAEDIVGRETQYF	TGCAGTGCTGAGGACATTGTGGGAAGGGAGACCCAGTACTTC
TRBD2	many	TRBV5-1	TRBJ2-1	CASSREGTSGYNEQFF	TGCGCCAGCAGCAGAGAGGGGACTAGCGGATACAATGAGCAGTTCTTC
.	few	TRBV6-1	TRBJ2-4	CASSHGWNIQYF	TGTGCCAGCAGTCATGGGTGGAACATTCAGTACTTC
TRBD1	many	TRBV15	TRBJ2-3	CATSREPQGRDTQYF	TGTGCCACCAGCAGAGAACCACAGGGGAGAGATACGCAGTATTTT
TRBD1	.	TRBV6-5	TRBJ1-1	CASSFYGTANTEAFF	TGTGCCAGCAGTTTCTACGGGACAGCGAACACTGAAGCTTTCTTT
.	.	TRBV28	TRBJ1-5	CASSFGLPNQPQHF	TGTGCCAGCAGTTTTGGACTGCCCAATCAGCCCCAGCATTTT
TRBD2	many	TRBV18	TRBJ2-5	CASSPYLAAQETQYF	TGTGCCAGCTCACCATACCTAGCGGCCCAAGAGACCCAGTACTTC
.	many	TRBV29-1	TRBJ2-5	CSVDDGRGGETQYF	TGCAGCGTTGATGATGGCAGGGGAGGAGAGACCCAGTACTTC
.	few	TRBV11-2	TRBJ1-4	CASSPGFLVEATNEKLFF	TGTGCCAGCAGCCCCGGGTTCCTTGTGGAAGCAACTAATGAAAAACTGTTTTTT
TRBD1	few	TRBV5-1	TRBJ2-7	CASSGQGFDEQYF	TGCGCCAGCAGCGGACAGGGCTTCGACGAGCAGTACTTC
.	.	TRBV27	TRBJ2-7	CASLSLGVGSYEQYF	TGTGCCAGCCTCTCTTTGGGAGTTGGTTCCTACGAGCAGTACTTC
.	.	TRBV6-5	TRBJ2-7	CASSYSGSLYEQYF	TGTGCCAGCAGTTACTCGGGATCCCTCTACGAGCAGTACTTC
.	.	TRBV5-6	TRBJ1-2	CASSLNFEAGGYTF	TGTGCCAGCAGCTTAAATTTCGAAGCTGGGGGCTACACCTTC
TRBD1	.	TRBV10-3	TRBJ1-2	CAISRQGDGYTF	TGTGCCATCAGTCGACAGGGGGATGGCTACACCTTC
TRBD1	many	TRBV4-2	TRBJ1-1	CASSQDQIWTGGTEAFF	TGTGCCAGCAGCCAAGATCAGATCTGGACAGGGGGCACTGAAGCTTTCTTT
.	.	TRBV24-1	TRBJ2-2	CATSELDGRAGELFF	TGTGCCACCAGTGAGCTTGACGGGAGAGCCGGGGAGCTGTTTTTT
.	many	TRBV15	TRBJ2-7	CATSRDLGEQYF	TGTGCCACCAGCAGAGATCTGGGCGAGCAGTACTTC
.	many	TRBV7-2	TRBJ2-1	CASSLDGDNEQFF	TGTGCCAGCAGCTTAGACGGGGACAATGAGCAGTTCTTC
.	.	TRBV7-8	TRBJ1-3	CASSLERGAVRGNTIYF	TGTGCCAGCAGCTTAGAGCGGGGGGCGGTCCGAGGAAACACCATATATTTT
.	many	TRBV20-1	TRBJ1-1	CSARDYTEAFF	TGCAGTGCTAGAGATTATACTGAAGCTTTCTTT
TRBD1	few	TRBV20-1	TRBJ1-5	CSANRQGIFNQPQHF	TGCAGTGCAAACCGACAGGGGATATTCAATCAGCCCCAGCATTTT
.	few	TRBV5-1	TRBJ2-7	CASSLAIRGSADEQYF	TGCGCCAGCAGCTTGGCCATTAGAGGATCTGCAGACGAGCAGTACTTC
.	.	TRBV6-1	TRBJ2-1	CASKAGISYNEQFF	TGTGCCAGCAAGGCAGGGATTTCCTACAATGAGCAGTTCTTC
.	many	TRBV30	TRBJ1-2	CAWTPSGLGGYTF	TGTGCCTGGACCCCGTCAGGGTTGGGTGGCTACACCTTC
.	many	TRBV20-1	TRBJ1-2	CSASDLYLAGYTF	TGCAGTGCTAGCGATCTGTACTTGGCTGGCTACACCTTC
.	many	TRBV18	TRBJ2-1	CASSLGRGREQFF	TGTGCCAGCTCGCTCGGACGGGGGAGGGAGCAGTTCTTC
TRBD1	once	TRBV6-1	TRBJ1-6	CASSRGTGIGSLPSPLHF	TGTGCCAGCAGTCGGGGGACAGGGATAGGCTCACTGCCTTCACCCCTCCACTTT
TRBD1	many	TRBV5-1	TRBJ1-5	CASSLEGQGQPQHF	TGCGCCAGCAGCTTGGAGGGACAGGGTCAGCCCCAGCATTTT
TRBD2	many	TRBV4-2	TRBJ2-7	CASSQGPSGNYEQYF	TGTGCCAGCAGCCAAGGGCCTAGCGGAAATTACGAGCAGTACTTC
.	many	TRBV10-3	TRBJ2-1	CAISDLGEQFF	TGTGCCATCAGTGACTTGGGGGAGCAGTTCTTC
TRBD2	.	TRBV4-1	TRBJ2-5	CASSPPGGGRETQYF	TGCGCCAGCAGCCCCCCCGGGGGGGGGCGGGAGACCCAGTACTTC
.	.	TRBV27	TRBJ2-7	CASSSPNRGYEQYF	TGTGCCAGCAGTTCCCCAAACCGGGGATACGAGCAGTACTTC
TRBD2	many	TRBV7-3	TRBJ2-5	CASSLTGDGRWQETQYF	TGTGCCAGCAGCTTAACGGGCGACGGGAGGTGGCAAGAGACCCAGTACTTC
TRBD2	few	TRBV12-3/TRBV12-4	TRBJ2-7	CASSLQLAGALQYF	TGTGCCAGCAGTTTACAACTAGCGGGGGCCCTACAGTACTTC
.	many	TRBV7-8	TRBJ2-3	CASSLGGVGDTQYF	TGTGCCAGCAGCTTAGGGGGGGTGGGAGATACGCAGTATTTT
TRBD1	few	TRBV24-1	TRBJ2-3	CATSGGQGHTGDTQYF	TGTGCCACCAGTGGGGGACAGGGACACACAGGAGATACGCAGTATTTT
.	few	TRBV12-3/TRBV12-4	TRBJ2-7	CASSPQGYGYEQYF	TGTGCCAGCAGTCCACAGGGATATGGCTACGAGCAGTACTTC
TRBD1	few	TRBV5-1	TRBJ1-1	CASSFKQGGDTEAFF	TGCGCCAGCAGCTTCAAACAGGGGGGCGACACTGAAGCTTTCTTT
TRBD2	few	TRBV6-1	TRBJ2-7	CASSEAPNSGYEQYF	TGTGCCAGCAGTGAAGCGCCAAATAGCGGGTACGAGCAGTACTTC
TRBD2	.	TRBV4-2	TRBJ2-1	CASSHTERGGYNEQFF	TGTGCCAGCAGCCATACCGAGCGGGGGGGATACAATGAGCAGTTCTTC
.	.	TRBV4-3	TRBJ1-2	CASSQESRANYGYTF	TGCGCCAGCAGCCAAGAGTCCAGGGCTAACTATGGCTACACCTTC
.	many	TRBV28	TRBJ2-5	CASSYGQQETQYF	TGTGCCAGCAGTTACGGACAGCAAGAGACCCAGTACTTC
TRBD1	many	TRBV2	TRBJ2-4	CASSEGYLTGENIQYF	TGTGCCAGCAGTGAGGGATACTTGACAGGGGAAAACATTCAGTACTTC
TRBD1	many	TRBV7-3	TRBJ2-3	CASSRGQITDTQYF	TGTGCCAGCAGCCGGGGACAGATCACAGATACGCAGTATTTT
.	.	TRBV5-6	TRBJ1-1	CASSLTGQTLEAFF	TGTGCCAGCAGCTTGACAGGGCAGACTCTTGAAGCTTTCTTT
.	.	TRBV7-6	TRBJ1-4	CASSFGATNEKLFF	TGTGCCAGCAGCTTCGGGGCAACTAATGAAAAACTGTTTTTT
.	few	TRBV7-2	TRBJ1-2	CASSLEERGEYGYTF	TGTGCCAGCAGCTTAGAAGAGAGGGGCGAGTATGGCTACACCTTC
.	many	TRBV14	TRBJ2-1	CASSQEGRVGNEQFF	TGTGCCAGCAGCCAAGAGGGAAGGGTTGGCAATGAGCAGTTCTTC
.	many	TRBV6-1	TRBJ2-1	CASSHGTVNNEQFF	TGTGCCAGCAGCCACGGGACGGTGAACAATGAGCAGTTCTTC
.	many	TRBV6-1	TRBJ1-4	CASSEATSLPNEKLFF	TGTGCCAGCAGTGAAGCGACTTCACTTCCTAATGAAAAACTGTTTTTT
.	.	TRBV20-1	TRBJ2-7	CSAEGTNSYEQYF	TGCAGTGCCGAGGGGACAAACTCCTACGAGCAGTACTTC
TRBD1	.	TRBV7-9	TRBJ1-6	CASSLVAGQGGSPLHF	TGTGCCAGCAGCCTCGTGGCGGGACAGGGGGGCTCACCCCTCCACTTT
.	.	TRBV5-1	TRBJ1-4	CASSLDLNEKLFF	TGCGCCAGCAGCTTGGATCTGAACGAAAAACTGTTTTTT
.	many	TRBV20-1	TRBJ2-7	CSAPPRGRNSYEQYF	TGCAGTGCTCCACCCAGGGGACGAAACTCCTACGAGCAGTACTTC
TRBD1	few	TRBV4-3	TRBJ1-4	CASSQDTGGYEKLFF	TGCGCCAGCAGCCAAGATACAGGGGGGTATGAAAAACTGTTTTTT
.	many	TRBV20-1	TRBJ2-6	CSARTWGASGANVLTF	TGCAGTGCTAGAACCTGGGGGGCTTCTGGGGCCAACGTCCTGACTTTC
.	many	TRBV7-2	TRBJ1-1	CASSLTHRENTEAFF	TGTGCCAGCAGCTTAACCCACAGGGAGAACACTGAAGCTTTCTTT
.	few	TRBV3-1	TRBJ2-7	CASSSGRIPYEQYF	TGTGCCAGCAGCTCGGGACGGATACCCTACGAGCAGTACTTC